The 32 T cell receptor beta chains given below trace back to one sample, sequenced in a study of identical twins. TCRdb processed the 5' RACE reads anew with MiXCR; each CDR3 protein has one entry. Of 250,000 or so distinct CDR3 sequences in the sample, around 7.6% were seen once. This sample was also put to use in a study of yellow fever vaccine responses in identical twins.

Sequencing input: CD8+ T cells sorted from blood. All receptors come from a young woman in good health.

This clonotype appeared a few times. The V gene is TRBV27, the J gene TRBJ2-2; 9 positions match TRBD2. J lost 3 bases, V lost 11 bases, and 7 bases had no gene match. Germline V gene lookup returns CDR1 MNHEY and CDR2 SMNVEV (reference sequence). There are 14 residues in the CDR3. CDR3: CASGGRAHTGELFF. DNA for the CDR3: TGTGCCTCAGGCGGGAGGGCCCACACCGGGGAGCTGTTTTTT.

This clonotype was counted many times. This rearrangement joins TRBV11-2 to TRBJ2-2, with 16 bases aligning to TRBD2. Losses at the gene ends were 5 bases for V and 0 bases for J; bases not matched to a gene: 3. This CDR3 has 18 amino acids. Germline CDR1 SGHAT, CDR2 FQNNGV. CDR3: CASSPGTSGGANTGELFF. DNA for the CDR3: TGTGCCAGCAGCCCCGGGACTAGCGGGGGGGCGAACACCGGGGAGCTGTTTTTT. Full variable domain (outside the CDR3, taken from reference TRBV11-2 and TRBJ2-2): EAGVAQSPRYKIIEKRQSVAFWCNPISGHATLYWYQQILGQGPKLLIQFQNNGVVDDSQLPKDRFSAERLKGVDSTLKIQPAKLEDSAVYLCASSPGTSGGANTGELFFGEGSRLTVL.

This clonotype was seen repeatedly, ten times or more. CDR3 sequence reads: CASSLVGSPLHF. For the CDR3, the DNA is TGTGCCAGCAGTTTAGTGGGTTCACCCCTCCACTTT. V is TRBV12-3 or TRBV12-4 and J is TRBJ1-6; no clear D. The CDR3 covers 12 residues. The V end lost 1 base, the J end lost 9 bases, and 4 bases lay between the germline ends.

This clonotype was recorded many times. J is TRBJ2-7 and V is TRBV28; 11 bases agree with TRBD2. Trimming took 3 bases from V and 3 from J; bases not matched to a gene: 7. Germline CDR1 reads MDHEN; CDR2 reads SYDVKM. The CDR3 sequence is 16 residues long. This CDR3 is CASSFRLAGIDYEQYF. CDR3 DNA sequence: TGTGCCAGCAGTTTTCGACTAGCGGGAATAGACTACGAGCAGTACTTC.

This clonotype came up a few times. This chain joins TRBV4-1 and TRBJ1-5; no clear D gene. The V gene lost 0 bases and the J gene lost 0 bases, with 12 bases spanning the gap. Germline values: CDR1 MGHRA, CDR2 YSYEKL. The CDR3 is 17 amino acids. The CDR3 protein is CASSQDRSANSNQPQHF. The DNA for the CDR3 is TGCGCCAGCAGCCAAGATCGGTCAGCAAATAGCAATCAGCCCCAGCATTTT.

V is TRBV4-1 and J is TRBJ2-2; 10 nucleotides align to TRBD1. The CDR3 is made up of 17 amino acids. Trimming removed 4 bases from V and 0 bases from J; junction bases left unmatched: 5. Per germline, CDR1 MGHRA and CDR2 YSYEKL. This CDR3 reads CASSPLGQGTNTGELFF. The CDR3 bases are TGCGCCAGCAGCCCACTGGGACAGGGGACGAACACCGGGGAGCTGTTTTTT.

This clonotype was seen more than once but under ten times. The CDR3 DNA reads as TGTGCCACCAGCAGAATCAGGGGTCCCCAAGAGACCCAGTACTTC. This sequence encodes CATSRIRGPQETQYF. V is TRBV15 and J is TRBJ2-5, with a weak D call TRBD1 (6 bases). The CDR3 spans 15 residues. Germline CDR1 LNHNV, CDR2 YYDKDF (reference sequence). V shed 2 bases and J shed 1 base, with 11 bases lying between them.

This clonotype came up many times. The chain uses TRBV29-1 and TRBJ2-7, with 9 bases fitting TRBD1. J was trimmed by 2 bases and V by 6 bases; bases with no gene match: 8. This CDR3 contains 14 residues. The V gene's germline CDR1 is SQVTM and CDR2 ANQGSEA. CDR3 in amino acids: CSVPRDREPYEQYF. The CDR3 bases are TGCAGCGTCCCTCGGGACAGGGAACCCTACGAGCAGTACTTC.

In its sample, this clonotype was seen many times. The chain combines TRBV20-1 with TRBJ1-1, with D unclear. The CDR3 runs to 14 residues. Trimming left V 3 bases short and J 4 bases short, with 15 bases between. Looked up from germline, CDR1 is DFQATT and CDR2 is SNEGSKA (reference sequence). In DNA form, the CDR3 reads TGCAGTGCTAGGGACCTGGGCATGGGCACTGAAGCTTTCTTT. Encoded protein: CSARDLGMGTEAFF.

This clonotype was counted many times. The chain couples TRBV7-9 to TRBJ2-7; possible D gene TRBD2, 6 bases. The CDR3 extends over 14 amino acids. Germline CDR1 and CDR2: SEHNR and FQNEAQ (reference sequence). Trimming removed 1 base at V and 0 bases at J, with 7 bases between. The CDR3 region has the DNA TGTGCCAGCAGCTTAGGGGGGGTCTCCTACGAGCAGTACTTC. Protein product: CASSLGGVSYEQYF.

This rearrangement joins TRBV4-2 to TRBJ2-5; a weak D match, TRBD2 (5 bases). The germline V and J ends were trimmed by 0 bases and 5 bases, with 19 bases remaining between them. The CDR3 is 17 residues long. Germline lookup yields CDR1 LGHNA and CDR2 YNFKEQ. CDR3 sequence: CASSQDKGLGRGETQYF. The CDR3 DNA sequence: TGTGCCAGCAGCCAAGATAAAGGGCTAGGCAGAGGGGAGACCCAGTACTTC.

V usage is TRBV4-2 and J usage is TRBJ2-1; D tentatively fits TRBD1 or TRBD2 (6 bases each). Germline lookup yields CDR1 LGHNA and CDR2 YNFKEQ. The CDR3 covers 15 residues. V lost 0 bases and J lost 9, with 15 bases in between. The CDR3 sequence is CASSQEDSLGSEQFF. The CDR3 DNA reads as TGTGCCAGCAGCCAAGAGGACAGCCTCGGGAGTGAGCAGTTCTTC.

This clonotype was counted at least ten times. The J gene is TRBJ2-1, the V gene TRBV14; possible D gene TRBD2, 7 bases. This CDR3 region has 18 residues. V was trimmed by 0 bases and J by 6 bases, leaving 21 bases between them. CDR1 is SGHDN and CDR2 is FVKESK in the germline V gene. This CDR3 is CASSQDPPPLAGANEQFF. In nucleotides, the CDR3 is TGTGCCAGCAGCCAAGATCCACCGCCTCTGGCGGGGGCCAATGAGCAGTTCTTC.

Only a few counts were recorded for this clonotype. The chain carries TRBV9 and TRBJ2-7; 9 bases agree with TRBD1. Trimming at V came to 2 bases and at J to 0 bases, leaving 12 bases not matched to a gene. CDR3 size: 18 residues. Germline lookup yields CDR1 SGDLS and CDR2 YYNGEE. This CDR3 is CASSVSYTVGQGSYEQYF. CDR3 nucleotide sequence: TGTGCCAGCAGCGTTAGTTATACGGTGGGACAGGGCTCCTACGAGCAGTACTTC.

This clonotype was counted ten times or more. The chain combines TRBV7-9 with TRBJ2-3; D call uncertain. The CDR3 has 14 amino acids. Trimming stripped 5 bases from V and 3 bases from J, with 12 bases between. Germline V CDR1 and CDR2: SEHNR, FQNEAQ (reference sequence). The CDR3 nucleotides read TGTGCCAGCAGCCCCCCGGGCGGAACAGATACGCAGTATTTT. It specifies CASSPPGGTDTQYF.

Note on this clonotype: A much larger clone lies one base from this, so it may be a read error. The chain carries TRBV3-1 and TRBJ1-2; 8 bases match TRBD1. Germline CDR1 reads LGHDT; CDR2 reads YNNKEL (reference sequence). The trim removed 4 bases at V and 6 bases at J, leaving 4 bases unmatched. The CDR3 has 13 amino acids. As DNA, the CDR3 is TGTGCCAGCAGCCCCGAGACAGGGGATGGCTACACCTTC. Translating gives CASSPETGDGYTF.

The CDR3 region has the DNA TGTGCCAGCAGCGCCGGGACAGCCTCGAGCACTGAAGCTTTCTTT. Translated, it gives CASSAGTASSTEAFF. The chain couples TRBV9 to TRBJ1-1; 7 bases map to TRBD1. The CDR3 contains 15 residues. Trimming at V came to 3 bases and at J to 4 bases, leaving 9 bases not matched to a gene. Germline CDR1 and CDR2: SGDLS and YYNGEE.

The J gene is TRBJ2-1, the V gene TRBV7-6; 7 bases are shared with TRBD1. The CDR3 sequence is 14 residues long. The V gene end was trimmed by 2 bases and the J gene end by 5 bases; junction bases not matched to a gene: 3. Germline loops: CDR1 SGHVS, CDR2 FNYEAQ. The CDR3, as DNA: TGTGCCAGCAGCTTACGACAGGGAAACAATGAGCAGTTCTTC. This translates into CASSLRQGNNEQFF.

This clonotype was observed many times. The CDR3 region is CASGGGLNSNQPQHF. The CDR3 DNA follows: TGTGCCAGCGGGGGGGGACTTAATAGCAATCAGCCCCAGCATTTT. The gene calls are TRBV7-8 and TRBJ1-5; D might be TRBD1 (5 bases). In germline, CDR1 is SGHVS, CDR2 FQNEAQ. This CDR3 region has 15 residues. Between the trimmed V and J ends, which lost 8 bases and 0 bases, there was a span of 14 bases.

V is TRBV13 and J is TRBJ2-2; 7 bases are a match to TRBD1. This CDR3 is 15 amino acids long. Germline V gene data show CDR1 as PRHDT and CDR2 as FYEKMQ (reference sequence). After removal of 2 bases from V and 6 bases from J, the junction contained 6 bases not matched to a gene. The CDR3 DNA reads TGTGCCAGCAGCTTATCCGGGACAGCCTCCGGGGAGCTGTTTTTT. Amino acid sequence: CASSLSGTASGELFF. Combining the CDR3 with reference TRBV13 and TRBJ2-2 gives the whole variable domain AAGVIQSPRHLIKEKRETATLKCYPIPRHDTVYWYQQGPGQDPQFLISFYEKMQSDKGSIPDRFSAQQFSDYHSELNMSSLELGDSALYFCASSLSGTASGELFFGEGSRLTVL.

The chain has TRBV28 and TRBJ2-3; 7 nucleotides align to TRBD1. Trimming removed 1 base from V and 3 bases from J; junction bases left unmatched: 10. Germline CDR1 reads MDHEN; CDR2 reads SYDVKM. This CDR3 region has 17 residues. The CDR3 region is CASSLYSGTARTDTQYF. The CDR3 nucleotides read TGTGCCAGCAGTTTATACTCCGGGACAGCCAGGACAGATACGCAGTATTTT.

This clonotype was seen many times. V usage is TRBV27 and J usage is TRBJ2-7, with a weak D call TRBD2 (5 bases). V was clipped by 5 bases and J by 2 bases, with 22 bases between them. Germline assignment: CDR1 MNHEY and CDR2 SMNVEV (reference sequence). The CDR3 contains 17 residues. CDR3 nucleotides: TGTGCCAGCAGTATCCCCAGGTCGGGGTACTCCACCTACGAGCAGTACTTC. Translated, it gives CASSIPRSGYSTYEQYF.

This clonotype was recorded at least ten times. One end of the junction varies from germline; a read error may be responsible. The chain joins TRBV4-1 to TRBJ1-4; D not resolved. CDR1 is MGHRA and CDR2 is YSYEKL in the germline V gene. This CDR3 has 11 amino acids. CDR3 coding DNA: TGCGCCAGCAGCCAAGATATGCAGGAGGACTTT. Protein sequence: CASSQDMQEDF.

The chain links TRBV4-1 to TRBJ2-7, with D possibly matching TRBD2 (5 bases). The CDR3 extends over 14 amino acids. V lost 1 base to trimming and J lost 3 bases, with 10 bases between them. CDR1 is MGHRA and CDR2 is YSYEKL in the germline V gene. CDR3 nucleotide sequence: TGCGCCAGCAGCCAAGTGGCGGGTGGCTACGAGCAGTACGTC. It is translated as CASSQVAGGYEQYV.

This clonotype was seen a few times. The genes are TRBV15 and TRBJ2-5; D may match TRBD1 or TRBD2 (5 bases each). V was shortened by 4 bases and J by 2 bases, with 17 bases between the two germline ends. The CDR3 sequence is 16 residues long. Germline loops: CDR1 LNHNV, CDR2 YYDKDF (reference sequence). CDR3 DNA: TGTGCCACCAGCACTGGGGGTCGGGTGCGACAAGAGACCCAGTACTTC. Protein sequence: CATSTGGRVRQETQYF.

A few counts support this clonotype. V usage is TRBV15 and J usage is TRBJ1-2; D is possibly TRBD1 (5 bases). V gave up 1 base and J gave up 7 bases, with 10 bases separating them. Germline V gene lookup returns CDR1 LNHNV and CDR2 YYDKDF (reference sequence). This CDR3 contains 13 residues. CDR3 residues: CATSRGQNGGYTF. CDR3 nucleotides: TGTGCCACCAGCAGAGGACAGAACGGTGGCTACACCTTC.

This clonotype was detected many times. The chain couples TRBV5-5 to TRBJ2-3, with D possibly TRBD1 on 6 matching bases. The CDR3 has 14 residues. V lost 0 bases, J lost 5 bases, and 10 bases lay in between. The germline V gene encodes CDR1 SGHKS and CDR2 YYEKEE (reference sequence). The CDR3 nucleotides read TGTGCCAGCAGCTTGGCCGGGACACAAGATACGCAGTATTTT. It encodes CASSLAGTQDTQYF.

This clonotype was found many times. This chain connects TRBV4-1 to TRBJ1-1; no clear D. The germline V and J ends were trimmed by 0 bases and 0 bases, with 14 bases remaining between them. The CDR3 has 17 residues. Per germline, CDR1 MGHRA and CDR2 YSYEKL. The CDR3 reads CASSQDTAMGMNTEAFF. DNA of the CDR3: TGCGCCAGCAGCCAAGACACGGCCATGGGGATGAACACTGAAGCTTTCTTT.

This clonotype was counted only a few times. The chain combines TRBV7-9 with TRBJ1-1, with 12 bases matching TRBD1. The CDR3 extends over 15 amino acids. CDR1 is SEHNR, CDR2 FQNEAQ, per germline (reference sequence). The V gene end was trimmed by 5 bases and the J gene end by 10 bases; junction bases not matched to a gene: 11. The CDR3 protein is CASSEGQGAVGGAFF. The DNA for the CDR3 is TGTGCCAGCAGCGAGGGACAGGGGGCAGTCGGGGGAGCTTTCTTT.

This clonotype was observed at least ten times. This sequence joins TRBV3-1 and TRBJ1-6, with a possible D match to TRBD1 (6 bases). This CDR3 comprises 16 residues. Trimming left V 2 bases short and J 5 bases short, with 13 bases between. In germline, CDR1 is LGHDT, CDR2 YNNKEL (reference sequence). This CDR3 reads CASSQTDRSNNSPLHF. In DNA form, the CDR3 reads TGTGCCAGCAGCCAAACGGACAGATCAAATAATTCACCCCTCCACTTT.

There are many counts of this clonotype. The chain uses TRBV12-3 or TRBV12-4 and TRBJ2-7; D gene ambiguous. The CDR3 has 12 amino acids. The V gene lost 3 bases and the J gene lost 6 bases, with 9 bases spanning the gap. DNA of the CDR3: TGTGCCAGCAGTTTTTTTGCTTCCGAGCAGTACTTC. It codes for CASSFFASEQYF.

This clonotype was seen more than once but under ten times. The chain is built from TRBV12-3 or TRBV12-4 and TRBJ1-5; 7 positions agree with TRBD1. This CDR3 has 14 amino acids. V dropped 6 bases and J dropped 5; count of bases not matched to a gene: 7. The CDR3 protein is CASSDRQGYQPQHF. The CDR3 region has the DNA TGTGCCAGCAGCGATCGACAGGGTTATCAGCCCCAGCATTTT.